This T cell receptor beta chain stems from a study of CD8 T cells in ankylosing spondylitis. Note on this clonotype: With a much larger clone just one base away, this may be a read error.

TCRdb called the 5' RACE reads again in MiXCR, with one record for every CDR3 protein. The sample has under 250,000 distinct CDR3 sequences; about 26% are singletons. CDR1 and CDR2 (germline): MNHEY, SMNVEV (reference sequence). The CDR3 has 19 amino acids. This sequence originates from a male donor with ankylosing spondylitis or in good health (not recorded which). J is TRBJ1-3 and V is TRBV27; 9 bases match TRBD1. Sequenced sample: blood, either unsorted or a sorted T cell fraction (not recorded which). CDR3 DNA sequence: TGTGCCAGCAGTCCAACCATGACTGGGACAGGGTATGGTGGAACCACCATATATTTT. Its protein is CASSPTMTGTGYGGTTIYF.